This T cell receptor (beta chain) was sequenced in a study of identical twins. Whole-study findings and limits: Out-of-frame alpha sequences that twins shared showed excess low generation probability.

Unmatched junction bases numbered 13, after V lost 6 bases and J lost 5 bases. CDR1 is DFQATT and CDR2 is SNEGSKA in the germline V gene (reference sequence). The CDR3 is 15 amino acids. TCRdb ran MiXCR on the 5' RACE reads and lists one entry per CDR3 protein. The data hold roughly 690,000 distinct CDR3 sequences, with around 20% observed a single time. There are a few counts of this clonotype. Its antigen is as yet unknown. Everyone who donated was a healthy Caucasian. The same specimen was also included in a second study, on T cells expressing NK-cell markers. That report notes: What restricted sorting to alpha-beta TCR T cells in several experiments was an anti-gamma-delta TCR antibody.

V usage is TRBV20-1 and J usage is TRBJ2-1; TRBD1 aligns across 7 bases. The receptor was isolated from a woman between 18 and 30 years old in good health. Sequenced material: PBMCs. The DNA of the CDR3 is TGCAGTGCCCCCGAGGCCGACAGGGACAACAATGAGCAGTTCTTC. Its translation: CSAPEADRDNNEQFF.